This TCR beta chain emerged from a study of CD8 T cells in Susac syndrome. The RNA input was roughly 0.45 to 1 ug, and it was reverse transcribed with random hexamers. MiXCR, run by TCRdb on the immunoSEQ multiplex PCR reads, gives a single entry per CDR3 protein. The sample holds about 160,000 distinct CDR3 sequences, approximately 95% seen once. This CDR3 has 12 residues. V shed 4 bases and J shed 1 base, with 8 bases lying between them. Germline loops: CDR1 SQVTM, CDR2 ANQGSEA. The authors negatively isolated CD8+ and CD4+ T cells and FACS-enriched TEMRA cells. The clonotype originates from a human donor with Susac syndrome. Sequencing used CD4+ T cells from PBMCs. The gene calls are TRBV29-1 and TRBJ2-7; possible D gene TRBD1, 6 bases. CDR3 bases: TGCAGCGTTGGGACAGAATCCTACGAGCAGTACTTC. Its protein is CSVGTESYEQYF.